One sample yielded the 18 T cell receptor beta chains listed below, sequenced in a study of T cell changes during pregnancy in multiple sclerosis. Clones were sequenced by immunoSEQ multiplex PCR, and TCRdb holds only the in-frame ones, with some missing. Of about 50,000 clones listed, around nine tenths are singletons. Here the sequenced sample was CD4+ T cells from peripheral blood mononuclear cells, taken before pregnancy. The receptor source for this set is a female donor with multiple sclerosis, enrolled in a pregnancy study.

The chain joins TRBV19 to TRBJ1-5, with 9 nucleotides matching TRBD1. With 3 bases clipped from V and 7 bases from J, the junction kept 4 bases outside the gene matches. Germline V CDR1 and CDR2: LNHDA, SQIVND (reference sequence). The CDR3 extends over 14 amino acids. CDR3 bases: TGTGCCAGTAGTATTCGACAGGGGGGACAGCCCCAGCATTTT. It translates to CASSIRQGGQPQHF.

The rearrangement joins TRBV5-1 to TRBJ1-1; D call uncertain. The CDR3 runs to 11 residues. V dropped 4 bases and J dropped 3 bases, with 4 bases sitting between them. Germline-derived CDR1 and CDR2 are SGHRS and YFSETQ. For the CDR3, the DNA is TGCGCCAGCAGCCGGGACACTGAAGCTTTCTTT. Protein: CASSRDTEAFF.

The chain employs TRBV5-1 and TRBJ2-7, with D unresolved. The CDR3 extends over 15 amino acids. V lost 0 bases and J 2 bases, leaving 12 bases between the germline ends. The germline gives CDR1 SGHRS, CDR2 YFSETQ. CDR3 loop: CASSLVGGTTYEQYF. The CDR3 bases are TGCGCCAGCAGCTTGGTAGGCGGAACCACCTACGAGCAGTACTTC.

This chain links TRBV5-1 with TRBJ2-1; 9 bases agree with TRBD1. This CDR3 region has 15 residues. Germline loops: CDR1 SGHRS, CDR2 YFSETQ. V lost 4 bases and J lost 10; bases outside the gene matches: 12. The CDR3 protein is CASSQAGTGSGEQFF. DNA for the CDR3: TGCGCCAGCAGCCAAGCCGGGACAGGGTCGGGCGAGCAGTTCTTC.

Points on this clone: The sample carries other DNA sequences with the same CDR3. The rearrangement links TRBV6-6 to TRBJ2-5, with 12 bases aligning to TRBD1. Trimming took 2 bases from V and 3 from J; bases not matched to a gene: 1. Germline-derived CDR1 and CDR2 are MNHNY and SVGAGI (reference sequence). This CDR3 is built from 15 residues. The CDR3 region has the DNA TGTGCCAGCAGTTACGGGACAGGGGGCGAAGAGACCCAGTACTTC. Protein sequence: CASSYGTGGEETQYF.

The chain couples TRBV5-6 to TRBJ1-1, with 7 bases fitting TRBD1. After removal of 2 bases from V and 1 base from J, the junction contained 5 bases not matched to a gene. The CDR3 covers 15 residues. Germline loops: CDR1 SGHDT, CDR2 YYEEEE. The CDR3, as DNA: TGTGCCAGCAGCTTTTTTAGGACAGGGAACACTGAAGCTTTCTTT. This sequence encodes CASSFFRTGNTEAFF.

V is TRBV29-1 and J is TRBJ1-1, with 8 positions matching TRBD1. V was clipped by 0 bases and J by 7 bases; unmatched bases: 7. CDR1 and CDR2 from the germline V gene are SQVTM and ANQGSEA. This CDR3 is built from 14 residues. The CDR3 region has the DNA TGCAGCGTTGAAGACAGGGGGCGAGGGGGTGAAGCTTTCTTT. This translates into CSVEDRGRGGEAFF.

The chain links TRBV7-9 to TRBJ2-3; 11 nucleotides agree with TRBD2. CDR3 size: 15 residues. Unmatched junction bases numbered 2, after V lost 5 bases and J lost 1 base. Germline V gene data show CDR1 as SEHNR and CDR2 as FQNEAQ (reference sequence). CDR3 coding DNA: TGTGCCAGCAGCCGGACTAGCGGGCGCACAGATACGCAGTATTTT. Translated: CASSRTSGRTDTQYF.

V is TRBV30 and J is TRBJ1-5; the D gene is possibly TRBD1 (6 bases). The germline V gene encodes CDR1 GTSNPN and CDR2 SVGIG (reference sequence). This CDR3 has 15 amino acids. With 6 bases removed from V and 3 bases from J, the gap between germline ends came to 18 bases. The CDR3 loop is CACSGQWSSNQPQHF. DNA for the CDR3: TGTGCCTGTTCCGGACAGTGGTCTTCCAATCAGCCCCAGCATTTT.

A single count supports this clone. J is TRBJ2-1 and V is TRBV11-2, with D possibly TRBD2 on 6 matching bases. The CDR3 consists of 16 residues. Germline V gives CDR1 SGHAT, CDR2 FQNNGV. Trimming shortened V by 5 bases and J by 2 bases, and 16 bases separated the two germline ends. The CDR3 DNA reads TGTGCCAGCAGCCCCCTAGGAGGGAAGACCTACAATGAGCAGTTCTTC. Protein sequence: CASSPLGGKTYNEQFF.

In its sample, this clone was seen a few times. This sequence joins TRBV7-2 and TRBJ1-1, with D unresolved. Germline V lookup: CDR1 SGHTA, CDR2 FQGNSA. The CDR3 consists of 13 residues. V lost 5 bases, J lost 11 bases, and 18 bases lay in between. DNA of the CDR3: TGTGCCAGCAGCCCCTACCCCCACTTTTGGGCTTTCTTT. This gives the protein CASSPYPHFWAFF.

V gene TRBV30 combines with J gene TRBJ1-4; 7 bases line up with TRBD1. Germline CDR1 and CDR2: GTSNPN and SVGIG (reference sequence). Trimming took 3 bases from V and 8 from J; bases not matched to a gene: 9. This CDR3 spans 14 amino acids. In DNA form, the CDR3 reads TGTGCCTGGAGGGTGTGGACAGGCGGAGAAAAACTGTTTTTT. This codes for CAWRVWTGGEKLFF.

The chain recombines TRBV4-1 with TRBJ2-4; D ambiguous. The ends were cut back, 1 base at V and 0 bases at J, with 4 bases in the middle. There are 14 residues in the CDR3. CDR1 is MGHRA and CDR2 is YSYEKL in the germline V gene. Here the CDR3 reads CASSQAVAKNIQYF. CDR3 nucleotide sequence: TGCGCCAGCAGCCAAGCAGTAGCCAAAAACATTCAGTACTTC.

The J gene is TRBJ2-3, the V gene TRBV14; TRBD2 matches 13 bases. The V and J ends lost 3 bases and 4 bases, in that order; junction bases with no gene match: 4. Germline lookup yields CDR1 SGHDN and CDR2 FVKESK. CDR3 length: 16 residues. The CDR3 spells CASSQAGLAGADTQYF. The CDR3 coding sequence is TGTGCCAGCAGCCAGGCAGGACTAGCGGGAGCAGATACGCAGTATTTT.

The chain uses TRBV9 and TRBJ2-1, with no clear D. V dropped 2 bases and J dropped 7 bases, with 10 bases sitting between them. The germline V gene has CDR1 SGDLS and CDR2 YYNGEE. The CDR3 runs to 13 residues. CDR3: CASSVRAKNEQFF. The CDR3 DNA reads TGTGCCAGCAGCGTTAGAGCGAAGAATGAGCAGTTCTTC.

In DNA, the CDR3 is TGTGCCAGCAGTGCTAATAACAGGGGGCAAGGCAATCAGCCCCAGCATTTT. This encodes CASSANNRGQGNQPQHF. The V and J genes are TRBV27 and TRBJ1-5; 9 bases are shared with TRBD1. The V gene's germline CDR1 is MNHEY and CDR2 SMNVEV (reference sequence). Unmatched junction bases numbered 10, after V lost 5 bases and J lost 2 bases. This CDR3 contains 17 residues.

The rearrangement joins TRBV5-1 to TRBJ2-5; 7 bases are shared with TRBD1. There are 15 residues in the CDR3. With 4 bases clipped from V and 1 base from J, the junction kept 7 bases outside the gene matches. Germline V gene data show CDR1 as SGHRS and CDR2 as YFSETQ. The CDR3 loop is CASSPSGTAQETQYF. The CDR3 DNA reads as TGCGCCAGCAGCCCCTCCGGGACAGCCCAAGAGACCCAGTACTTC. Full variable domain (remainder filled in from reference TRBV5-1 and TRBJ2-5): KAGVTQTPRYLIKTRGQQVTLSCSPISGHRSVSWYQQTPGQGLQFLFEYFSETQRNKGNFPGRFSGRQFSNSRSEMNVSTLELGDSALYLCASSPSGTAQETQYFGPGTRLLVL.

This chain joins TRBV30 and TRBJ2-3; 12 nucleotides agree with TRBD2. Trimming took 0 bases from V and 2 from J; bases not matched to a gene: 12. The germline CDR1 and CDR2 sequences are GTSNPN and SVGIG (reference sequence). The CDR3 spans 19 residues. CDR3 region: CAWSVGLAGPRHNTDTQYF. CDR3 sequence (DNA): TGTGCCTGGAGTGTAGGACTAGCGGGACCTAGACACAACACAGATACGCAGTATTTT.